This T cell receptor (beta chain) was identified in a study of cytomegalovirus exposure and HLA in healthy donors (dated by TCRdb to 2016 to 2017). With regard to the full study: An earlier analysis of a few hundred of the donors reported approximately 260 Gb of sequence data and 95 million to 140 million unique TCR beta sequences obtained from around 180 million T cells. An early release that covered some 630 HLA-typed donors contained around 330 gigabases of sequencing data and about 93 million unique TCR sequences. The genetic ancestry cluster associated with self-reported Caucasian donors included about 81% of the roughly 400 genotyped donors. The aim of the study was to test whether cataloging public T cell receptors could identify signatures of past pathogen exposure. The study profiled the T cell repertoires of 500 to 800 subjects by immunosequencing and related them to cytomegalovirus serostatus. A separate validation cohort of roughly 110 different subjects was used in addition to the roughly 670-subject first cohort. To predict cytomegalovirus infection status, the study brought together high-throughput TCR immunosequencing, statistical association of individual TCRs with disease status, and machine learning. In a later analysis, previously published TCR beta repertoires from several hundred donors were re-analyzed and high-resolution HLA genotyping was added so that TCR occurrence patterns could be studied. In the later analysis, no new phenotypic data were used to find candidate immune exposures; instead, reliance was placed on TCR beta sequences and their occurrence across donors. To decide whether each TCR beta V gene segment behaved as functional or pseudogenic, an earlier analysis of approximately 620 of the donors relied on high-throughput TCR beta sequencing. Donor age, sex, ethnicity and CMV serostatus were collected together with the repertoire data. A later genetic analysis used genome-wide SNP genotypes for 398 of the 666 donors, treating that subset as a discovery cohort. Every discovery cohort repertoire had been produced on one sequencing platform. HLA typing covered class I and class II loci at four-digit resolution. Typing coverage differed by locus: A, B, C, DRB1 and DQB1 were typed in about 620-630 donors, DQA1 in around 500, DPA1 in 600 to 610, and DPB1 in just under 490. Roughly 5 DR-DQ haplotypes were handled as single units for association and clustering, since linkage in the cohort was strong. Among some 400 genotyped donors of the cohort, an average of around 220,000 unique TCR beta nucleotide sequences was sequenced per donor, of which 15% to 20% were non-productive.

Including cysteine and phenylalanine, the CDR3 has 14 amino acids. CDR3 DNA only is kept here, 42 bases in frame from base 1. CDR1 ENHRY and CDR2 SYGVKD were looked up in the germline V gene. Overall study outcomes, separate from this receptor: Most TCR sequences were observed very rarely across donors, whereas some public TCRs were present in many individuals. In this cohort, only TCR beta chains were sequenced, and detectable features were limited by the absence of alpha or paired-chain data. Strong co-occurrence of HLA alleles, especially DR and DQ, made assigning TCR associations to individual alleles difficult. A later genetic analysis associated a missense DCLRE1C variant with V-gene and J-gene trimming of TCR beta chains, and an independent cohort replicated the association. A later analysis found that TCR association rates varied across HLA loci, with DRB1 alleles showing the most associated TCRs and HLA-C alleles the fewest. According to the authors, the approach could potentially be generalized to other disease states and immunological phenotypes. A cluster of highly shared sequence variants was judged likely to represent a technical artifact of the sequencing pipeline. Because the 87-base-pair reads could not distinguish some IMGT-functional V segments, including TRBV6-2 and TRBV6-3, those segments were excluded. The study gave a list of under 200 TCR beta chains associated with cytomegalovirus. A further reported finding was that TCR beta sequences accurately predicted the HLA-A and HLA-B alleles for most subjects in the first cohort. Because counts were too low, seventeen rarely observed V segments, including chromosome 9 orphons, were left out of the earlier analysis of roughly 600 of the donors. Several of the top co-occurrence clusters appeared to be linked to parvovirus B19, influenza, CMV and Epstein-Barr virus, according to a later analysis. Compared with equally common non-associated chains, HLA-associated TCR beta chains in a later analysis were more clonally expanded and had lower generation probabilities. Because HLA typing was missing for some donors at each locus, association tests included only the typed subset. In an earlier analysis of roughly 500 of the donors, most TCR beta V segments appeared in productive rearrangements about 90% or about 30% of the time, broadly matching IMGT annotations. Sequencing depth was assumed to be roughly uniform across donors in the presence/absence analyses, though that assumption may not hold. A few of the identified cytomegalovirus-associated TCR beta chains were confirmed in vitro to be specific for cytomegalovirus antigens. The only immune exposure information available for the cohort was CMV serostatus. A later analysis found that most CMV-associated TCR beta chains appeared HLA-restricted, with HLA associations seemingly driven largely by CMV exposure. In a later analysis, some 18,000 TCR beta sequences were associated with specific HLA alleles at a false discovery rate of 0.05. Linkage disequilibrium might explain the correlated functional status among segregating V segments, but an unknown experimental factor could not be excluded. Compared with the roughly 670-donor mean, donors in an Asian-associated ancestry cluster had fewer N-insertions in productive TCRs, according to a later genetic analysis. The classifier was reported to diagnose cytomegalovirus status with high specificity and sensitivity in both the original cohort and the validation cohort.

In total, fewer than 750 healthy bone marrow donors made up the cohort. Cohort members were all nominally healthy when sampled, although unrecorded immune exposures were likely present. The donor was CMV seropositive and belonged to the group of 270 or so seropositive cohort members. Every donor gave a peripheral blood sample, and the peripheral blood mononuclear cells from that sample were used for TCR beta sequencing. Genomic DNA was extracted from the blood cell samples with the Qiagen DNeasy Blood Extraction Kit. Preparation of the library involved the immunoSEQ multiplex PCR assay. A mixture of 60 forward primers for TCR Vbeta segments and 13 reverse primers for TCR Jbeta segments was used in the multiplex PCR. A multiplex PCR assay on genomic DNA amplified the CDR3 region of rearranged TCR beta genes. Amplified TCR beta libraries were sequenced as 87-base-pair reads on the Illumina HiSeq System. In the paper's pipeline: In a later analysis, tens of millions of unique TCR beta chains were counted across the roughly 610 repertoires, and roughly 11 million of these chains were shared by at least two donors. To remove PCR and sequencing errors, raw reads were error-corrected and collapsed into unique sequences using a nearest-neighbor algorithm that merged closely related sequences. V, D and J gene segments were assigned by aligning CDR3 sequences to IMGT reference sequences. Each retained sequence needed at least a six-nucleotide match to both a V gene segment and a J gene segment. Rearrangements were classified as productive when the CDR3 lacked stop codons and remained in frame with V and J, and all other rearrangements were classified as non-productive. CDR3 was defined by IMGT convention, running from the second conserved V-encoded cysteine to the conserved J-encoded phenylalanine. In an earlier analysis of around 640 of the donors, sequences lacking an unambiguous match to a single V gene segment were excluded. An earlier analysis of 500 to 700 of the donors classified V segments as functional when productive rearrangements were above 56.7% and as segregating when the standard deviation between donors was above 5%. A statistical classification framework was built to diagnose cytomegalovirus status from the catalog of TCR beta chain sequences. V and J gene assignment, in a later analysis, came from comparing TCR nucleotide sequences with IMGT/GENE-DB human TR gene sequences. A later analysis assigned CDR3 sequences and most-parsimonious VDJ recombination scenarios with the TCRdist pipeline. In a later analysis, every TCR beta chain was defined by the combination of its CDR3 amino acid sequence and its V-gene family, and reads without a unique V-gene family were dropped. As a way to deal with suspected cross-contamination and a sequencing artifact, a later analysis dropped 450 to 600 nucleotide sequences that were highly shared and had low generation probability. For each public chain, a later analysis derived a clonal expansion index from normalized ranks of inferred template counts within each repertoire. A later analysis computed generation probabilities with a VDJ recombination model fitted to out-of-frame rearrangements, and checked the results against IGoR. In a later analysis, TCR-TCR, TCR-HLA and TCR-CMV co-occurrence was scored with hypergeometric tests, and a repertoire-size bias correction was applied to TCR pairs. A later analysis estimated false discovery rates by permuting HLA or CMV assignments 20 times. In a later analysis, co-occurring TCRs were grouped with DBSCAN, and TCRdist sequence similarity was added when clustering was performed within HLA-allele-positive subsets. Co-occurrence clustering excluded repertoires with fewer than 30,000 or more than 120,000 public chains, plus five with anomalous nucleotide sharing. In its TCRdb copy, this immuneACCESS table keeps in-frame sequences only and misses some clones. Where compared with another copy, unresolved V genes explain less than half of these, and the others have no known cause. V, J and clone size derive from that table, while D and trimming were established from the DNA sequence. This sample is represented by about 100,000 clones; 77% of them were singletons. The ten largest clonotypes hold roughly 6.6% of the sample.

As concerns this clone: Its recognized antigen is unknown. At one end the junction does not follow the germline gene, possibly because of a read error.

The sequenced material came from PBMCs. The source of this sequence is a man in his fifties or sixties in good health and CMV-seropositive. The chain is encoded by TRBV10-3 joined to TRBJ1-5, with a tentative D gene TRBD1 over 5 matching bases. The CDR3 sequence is CAISETGNNQPQNF. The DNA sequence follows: TGTGCCATCAGTGAAACAGGAAACAATCAGCCCCAGAATTTT.